This TCR beta chain appears in the sequencing data of a study of lymphopenia after photon versus proton radiotherapy (dated by TCRdb to the late 2010s). With respect to the entire study: In patients with gastrointestinal tumors who developed high-grade lymphopenia, the study compared the immunological effects of photon radiation therapy with those of proton radiation therapy. The goal of the study was to characterize the differences between the two radiation modalities in how they affect the immune system. The cohort included 20 to 25 patients with gastrointestinal tumors who developed lymphopenia after receiving either photon or proton therapy. What the authors observed across the whole study: Across the cohort, among patients who died, a greater drop in TCR diversity after the nadir was inversely correlated with overall survival time. Relative stability during treatment was observed in proton-treated patients, whereas loss of naive T cells and TCR diversity and gain of effector/memory populations were observed in photon-treated patients. After the lymphocyte count nadir, photon-treated repertoires showed oligoclonal expansion, especially of CD8+ Temra cells, which drove the drop in diversity. The survival association was assessed only in patients who died, and the authors presented better survival with proton therapy as a possibility rather than a demonstrated result.

On this clone itself: Its target antigen remains unknown. Base-call qualities are not available, and no considerably larger clone is one nucleotide away.

From V the trimming removes 2 bases and from J it removes 5 bases, while the gene matches leave 7 bases of the junction unaccounted for. The germline V gene encodes CDR1 SGHNT and CDR2 YYREEE (reference sequence). From the cysteine up to the phenylalanine, the CDR3 has a length of 15 residues. Only CDR3 DNA is held: 45 bases, read in frame from base 1. The library was produced with the immunoSEQ multiplex PCR assay. T cell repertoires were profiled by deep sequencing of rearranged TCR beta loci, alongside multiparametric flow cytometry. TCRdb took this table from immuneACCESS and kept in-frame rearrangements with V and J called. Such tables lack part of the clones; where checked against another copy, unresolved V genes explain under half of the gap, and the rest is unexplained. Across this sample there are tens of thousands of clones, with approximately 80% seen only once. More than 12% of the sample rests with the top ten.

The origin of this receptor is a woman aged 65 to 85 with pancreatic cancer. Specimen: peripheral blood, collected from a patient treated with proton-based radiotherapy. Recombination linked TRBV5-4 to TRBJ1-2; TRBD1 aligns with 9 central bases. In nucleotide form, the sequence is TGTGCCAGCAGCTTCCGGGACAGGGAAGGTTATGGCTACACCTTC. This sequence encodes CASSFRDREGYGYTF.